Described below is a single T cell receptor beta chain sequence and its context. Its target is not known. Per the germline V gene, CDR1 is SGHTA and CDR2 is FQGNSA. Trimming stripped 1 base from V and 9 bases from J, with 10 bases between. This CDR3 is built from 13 residues. This entry belongs to a study of CD8 T cell repertoires and HIV-1 epitope variants. Study information: T cells were stimulated with Twenty-five Gag and Nef peptides separately. Separate from the cultures, 1M uncultured T cells served as baseline.

TCRdb keeps only in-frame clones here, not all; method: immunoSEQ multiplex PCR. This sample has about 1,100 clones, with around two thirds found just once. The sequencing input was cultured CD8+ T cells derived from PBMCs. The source is a male donor with HIV. This chain connects TRBV7-2 to TRBJ2-1, with no clear D. CDR3 protein: CASSLDGASEQFF. The CDR3 coding sequence is TGTGCCAGCAGCTTAGACGGTGCCAGTGAGCAGTTCTTC.